Following are 2 T cell receptor beta chains from one sample sequenced in a study of T cell responses to AZD1222 COVID-19 vaccine. The repertoire was sequenced with immunoSEQ multiplex PCR; TCRdb's copy has only in-frame clones and lacks some. The sample lists around 150,000 clones, less than 95% occurring once. Source: peripheral blood, taken 28 days after the second AZD1222 dose. The receptor source for this set is an adult who received the AZD1222 COVID-19 vaccine.

V and J are TRBV18 and TRBJ1-3; D gene ambiguous. The CDR3 sequence is 15 residues long. With 6 bases removed from V and 0 bases from J, the gap between germline ends came to 12 bases. Germline assignment: CDR1 KGHSH and CDR2 LQKENI. The CDR3 protein is CASSPGRDSGNTIYF. The CDR3 bases are TGTGCCAGCTCGCCTGGACGGGACTCTGGAAACACCATATATTTT.

This sequence joins TRBV5-1 and TRBJ2-7; 7 nucleotides agree with TRBD2. Germline CDR1 and CDR2: SGHRS and YFSETQ. The CDR3 loop spans 19 amino acids. J lost 6 bases, V lost 3 bases, and 24 bases had no gene match. In DNA, the CDR3 is TGCGCCAGCAGCTCTAATTACCCCCCTCAGCGGGACTTTTTGGGCGAGCAGTACTTC. Translated, it gives CASSSNYPPQRDFLGEQYF.